This TCR beta chain was recorded in a study of T cell clonality in common variable immunodeficiency (dated by TCRdb to the mid-2010s). The paper as a whole reports these results and caveats: Compared with healthy controls, CVID subjects showed increased TCRbeta clonality (t-test p = 0.018), a feature most characteristic of about a third of subjects. Fewer TCRbeta clones were shared among CVID subjects than among healthy controls (p < 0.0001). Correlations of repertoire features with clinical complications were constrained by heterogeneity among patients within the CVID cohort. The authors noted that sequencing repertoires of T cell subpopulations would be needed to clarify what caused the increased clonality in CVID. CVID TCRbeta sequences were reported to have fewer deletions and N-nucleotide insertions and to lack highly modified clones with 13 or more V deletions. Even though DNA input was equal, the average per sample came to 75,000 to 95,000 unique sequences for controls compared with around 33,000 for CVID samples.

CVID samples and control samples contributed equivalent amounts of genomic DNA as sequencing input. For every sample, a 60 bp segment covering the rearranged TCRbeta CDR3 region was amplified and then sequenced. TCRbeta amplification used the immunoSEQ assay, a bias-corrected multiplex PCR with high-throughput sequencing. Per the source publication's procedure: Each unique nucleotide sequence was treated as a clone and annotated with V, D and J genes, copy number and frequency. Sequences were labeled productive if in frame, and non-productive if out of frame or containing stop codons. As previously described, clonality was computed from Shannon's entropy. The predicted amino acid sequences of productive clones were used to derive the mean CDR3 Kyte-Doolittle hydropathy. Using the R hclust function, scaled V gene usage was clustered hierarchically with Manhattan distance and complete linkage. Clone sharing by CDR3 amino acid sequence was assessed by resampling 12 repertoires per group over 100 rounds. Repertoires were searched for approximately 70 published EBV-specific and around 230 published CMV-specific TCRbeta sequences. Analysis left out two CVID samples that produced under 10,000 sequences, so around 40 CVID repertoires remained. TCRdb mirrors the immuneACCESS table, restricted to in-frame sequences. Some clones are absent from its copies; in checked studies, under half trace to an unresolved V gene, and the reason for the others is unknown. For V, J and clone size, that table is used; D and trimming come from the DNA. For this sample the table reports more than 65,000 clones, with no clone seen just once. Under 1% of the sample is in the top ten clones.

At least ten counts were recorded for this clone. The antigen it binds to is not known. The read stops 3 residues short of the end of the CDR3; the missing end is completed from the germline J gene. Most of the CVID patients and most of the healthy controls were of Caucasian heritage. From each donor, about 4.5 to 9 ml of heparinized peripheral whole blood was collected. Genomic DNA from adults with common variable immune deficiency (CVID) and from healthy adult controls was used for sequencing of TCRbeta CDR3 repertoires. The control group comprised approximately 22 healthy adult volunteers, about 12 female and 10 or so male, aged about 20 to 70 years with a mean age of approximately 30. Diluted blood was density-centrifuged over Hypaque 1077 or Ficoll-Paque to isolate peripheral blood mononuclear cells. Genomic DNA was obtained from unsorted mononuclear cells using either Qiagen column purification or a centrifugation-based method.

The CDR1 and CDR2 encoded by the germline V gene are SGHRS and YFSETQ. V has 4 bases trimmed and J has 4 bases trimmed; junction bases matching no gene number 10. The CDR3 has 15 amino acids, counting the end cysteine and phenylalanine. Part of the CDR3 DNA is given, 36 bases translated from base 1. The sequencing sample was made of peripheral blood mononuclear cells. This receptor chain uses TRBV5-1 and TRBJ2-5; TRBD1 fits 7 bases in the junction. This clonotype originated in a person between 18 and 75 years old in good health. Incomplete CDR3 DNA: TGCGCCAGCAGCCTGACCTCCCCAGGGGGAGAGACC. Its protein product is CASSLTSPGGET. The full CDR3 reads CASSLTSPGGETQYF.